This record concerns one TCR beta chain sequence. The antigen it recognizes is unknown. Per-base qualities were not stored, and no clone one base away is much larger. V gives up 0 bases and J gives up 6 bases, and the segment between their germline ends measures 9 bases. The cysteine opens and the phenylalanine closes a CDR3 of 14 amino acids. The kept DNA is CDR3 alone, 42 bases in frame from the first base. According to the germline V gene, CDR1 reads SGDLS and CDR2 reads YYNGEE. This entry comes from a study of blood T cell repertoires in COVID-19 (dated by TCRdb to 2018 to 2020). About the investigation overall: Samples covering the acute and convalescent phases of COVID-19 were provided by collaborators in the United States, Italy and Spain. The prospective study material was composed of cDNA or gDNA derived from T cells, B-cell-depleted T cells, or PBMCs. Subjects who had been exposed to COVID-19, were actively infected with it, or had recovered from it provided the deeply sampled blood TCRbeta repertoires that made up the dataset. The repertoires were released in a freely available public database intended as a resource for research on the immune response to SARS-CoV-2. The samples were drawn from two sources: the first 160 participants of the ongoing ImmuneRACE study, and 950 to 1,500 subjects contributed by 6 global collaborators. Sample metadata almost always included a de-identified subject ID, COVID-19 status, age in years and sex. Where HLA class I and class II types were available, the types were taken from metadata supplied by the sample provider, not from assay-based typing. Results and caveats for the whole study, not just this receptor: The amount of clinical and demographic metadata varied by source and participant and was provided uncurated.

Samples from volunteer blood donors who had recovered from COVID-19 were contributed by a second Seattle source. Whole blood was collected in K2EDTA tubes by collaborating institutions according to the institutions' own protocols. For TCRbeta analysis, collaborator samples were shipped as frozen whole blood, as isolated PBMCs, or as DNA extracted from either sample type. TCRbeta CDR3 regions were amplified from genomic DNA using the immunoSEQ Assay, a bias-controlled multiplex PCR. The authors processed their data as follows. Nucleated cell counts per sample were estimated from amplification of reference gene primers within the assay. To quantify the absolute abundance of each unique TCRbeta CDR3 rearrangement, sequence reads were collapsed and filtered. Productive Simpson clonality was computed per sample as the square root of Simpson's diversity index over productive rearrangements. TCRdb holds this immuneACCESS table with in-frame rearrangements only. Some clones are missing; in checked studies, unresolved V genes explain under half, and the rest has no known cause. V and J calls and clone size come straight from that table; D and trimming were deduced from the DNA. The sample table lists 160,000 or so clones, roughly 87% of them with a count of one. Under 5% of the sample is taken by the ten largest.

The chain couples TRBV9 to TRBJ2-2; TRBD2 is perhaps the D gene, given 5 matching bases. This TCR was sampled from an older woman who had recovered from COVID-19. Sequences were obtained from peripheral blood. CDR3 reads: CASSVGGISGELFF. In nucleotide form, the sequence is TGTGCCAGCAGCGTAGGAGGGATATCCGGGGAGCTGTTTTTT.